Ten or more counts support the clone carrying this TCR beta chain. The antigen remains undetermined. These data originate in a study of human T cells and chemical hapten exposure. Across the whole study: Patch tests of 0.01% DPC on the upper back were read at 6 days.

Overall study findings and caveats: DPC sensitization left the count of TCRs above 1 in 1000 unchanged.

TCRdb re-derived calls from the RACE reads in MiXCR, one entry per CDR3 protein. The sample yields about 90,000 distinct CDR3 sequences, roughly 11% seen once. CDR1 is LGHDT and CDR2 is YNNKEL in the germline V gene (reference sequence). CDR3 size: 16 residues. V was clipped by 4 bases and J by 4 bases; unmatched bases: 6. This sample's time point: patch test 3, about 24 weeks after DPC sensitization. Treatment noted: therapeutic diphenylcyclopropenone sensitization with weekly scalp DPC. Source: whole blood, taken in connection with sensitization to the hapten diphenylcyclopropenone (DPC). This receptor was identified in a woman aged 25 to 39 with alopecia areata. Some clones in this sample may be carry-over from other donors' samples. The V gene is TRBV3-1, the J gene TRBJ2-7, with 14 nucleotides matching TRBD2. CDR3 loop: CASSPRTSGRYYEQYF. DNA for the CDR3: TGTGCCAGCAGCCCCCGGACTAGCGGGAGGTATTACGAGCAGTACTTC.